This is a list of T cell receptor beta chains from one sample in a study of blood T cells in healthy people across ages. TCRdb analysed the 5' RACE reads with MiXCR anew, one entry per CDR3 protein. This table has more than 700,000 distinct CDR3 sequences, about 46% appearing once. Sequencing used blood. These receptors originate from a man older than 75 in good health. The CDR3 runs from the conserved cysteine through the conserved F or W. Fields, in order: J gene, V gene, clone size, D gene, CDR3 DNA, CDR3 protein. A D gene is named only where the DNA matches it firmly. Some rows have no size entry. The others give once, few or many, or a class for an expanded clone.

TRBJ2-1	TRBV27	.	.	TGTGCCAGCAGTTTCCGCCACGAGGGTGAGCAGTTCTTC	CASSFRHEGEQFF
TRBJ2-2	TRBV5-1	few	TRBD2	TGCGCCAGCAGCTTCGGACTAGCGGAGGGGATCGGGGAGCTGTTTTTT	CASSFGLAEGIGELFF
TRBJ2-4	TRBV5-1	.	TRBD1	TGCGCCAGCAGCCCGGACAGGACCGATGGCAAAAACATTCAGTACTTC	CASSPDRTDGKNIQYF
TRBJ2-1	TRBV11-2	.	TRBD2	TGTGCCAGCAGACCGAGCGGGACTGCACGTTACAATGAGCAGTTCTTC	CASRPSGTARYNEQFF
TRBJ1-4	TRBV12-3/TRBV12-4	.	TRBD1	TGTGCCAGCAGTTTCAGGGGGGTTGGTGAAAAACTGTTTTTT	CASSFRGVGEKLFF
TRBJ2-3	TRBV20-1	.	.	TGCAGTGCTAGAGTGGATGGGGGAGATACGCAGTATTTT	CSARVDGGDTQYF
TRBJ2-1	TRBV28	few	TRBD1	TGTGCCAGCACACGGGAGGGGAGGGGCCGGGACAGGGGCAACAATGAGCAGTTCTTC	CASTREGRGRDRGNNEQFF
TRBJ2-1	TRBV2	once	TRBD2	TGTGCCAGCAGTGAATCCAGCGGGGCCTCCTACAATGAGCAGTTCTTC	CASSESSGASYNEQFF
TRBJ2-5	TRBV6-4	once	.	TGTGCCAGCAGTGCGGACGTAAAAGAGACCCAGTACTTC	CASSADVKETQYF
TRBJ2-2	TRBV29-1	many	TRBD1	TGCAGTGCTACTCCGGGACAGGGGAACACCGGGGAGCTGTTTTTT	CSATPGQGNTGELFF
TRBJ1-5	TRBV4-3	.	.	TGCGCCAGCAGCCAAGATCTACGACAGCCCCAGCATTTT	CASSQDLRQPQHF
TRBJ2-4	TRBV20-1	.	.	TGCAGTGCTAGAATGGGGGAAGCCAAAAACATTCAGTACTTC	CSARMGEAKNIQYF
TRBJ1-2	TRBV29-1	.	TRBD1	TGCAGCGTTGGGGACCCTGACAGGGAAGGTGTTGGCTACACCTTC	CSVGDPDREGVGYTF
TRBJ2-3	TRBV24-1	.	.	TGTGCCACCAGTGAGGGGAGCCGGTATAGCACAGATACGCAGTATTTT	CATSEGSRYSTDTQYF
TRBJ2-7	TRBV5-1	.	TRBD2	TGCGCCAGCAGCTTGTCGCGGGCTAGCGGGATCTACGAGCAGTACTTC	CASSLSRASGIYEQYF
TRBJ1-2	TRBV28	few	TRBD1	TGTGCCAGCAGTACCCCTAGCGGGGACAGGGGGGGCTATGGCTACACCTTC	CASSTPSGDRGGYGYTF
TRBJ2-2	TRBV15	few	.	TGTGCCACCAGCAGAGATGAGACAGGGGAGCTGTTTTTT	CATSRDETGELFF